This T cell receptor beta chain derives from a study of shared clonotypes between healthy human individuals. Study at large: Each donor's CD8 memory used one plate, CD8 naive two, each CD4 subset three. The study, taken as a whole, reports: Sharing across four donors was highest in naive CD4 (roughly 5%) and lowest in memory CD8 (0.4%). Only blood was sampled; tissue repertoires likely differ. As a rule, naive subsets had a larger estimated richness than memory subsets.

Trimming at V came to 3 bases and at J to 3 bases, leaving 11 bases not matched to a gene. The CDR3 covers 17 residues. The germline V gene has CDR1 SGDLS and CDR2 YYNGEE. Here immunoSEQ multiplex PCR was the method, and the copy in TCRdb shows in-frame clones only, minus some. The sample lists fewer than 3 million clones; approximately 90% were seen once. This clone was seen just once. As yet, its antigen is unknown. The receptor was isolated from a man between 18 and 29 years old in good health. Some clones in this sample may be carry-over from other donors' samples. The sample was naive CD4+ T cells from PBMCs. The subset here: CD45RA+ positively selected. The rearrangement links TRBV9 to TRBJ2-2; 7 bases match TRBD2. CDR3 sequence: CASSAWAGVSDTGELFF. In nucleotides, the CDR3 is TGTGCCAGCAGCGCCTGGGCGGGGGTCAGCGACACCGGGGAGCTGTTTTTT.